These T cell receptor beta chains were read from a single sample in a study of blood T cell repertoires in COVID-19. Clones were read by immunoSEQ multiplex PCR, and TCRdb kept only the in-frame ones, dropping some. In the table there are a few hundred thousand clones, about 91% of which are singletons. The sample taken for sequencing was peripheral blood. Receptor source: a woman aged 45 to 65 with COVID-19, enrolled during active disease. The CDR3 runs from the conserved cysteine through the conserved F or W. The D gene is left open where the match is weak. Clone size is not always given. Where it is, it says once, few, many or a class for expanded clones.

abundance: NA
j_gene: TRBJ2-2
d_gene: NA
v_gene: TRBV5-4
CDR3aa: CASSSYTGELFF
CDR3nt: TGTGCCAGCAGCTCCTACACCGGGGAGCTGTTTTTT

abundance: NA
j_gene: TRBJ1-2
d_gene: NA
v_gene: TRBV19
CDR3aa: CASSIQAAYGYTF
CDR3nt: TGTGCCAGTAGTATCCAGGCAGCCTATGGCTACACCTTC

abundance: NA
j_gene: TRBJ2-4
d_gene: TRBD1
v_gene: TRBV5-8
CDR3aa: CASSLVRGLGRTLAKNIQYF
CDR3nt: TGTGCCAGCAGCTTGGTCAGGGGGCTTGGGCGCACCCTAGCCAAAAACATTCAGTACTTC

abundance: NA
j_gene: TRBJ2-7
d_gene: TRBD1
v_gene: TRBV4-1
CDR3aa: CASSHEGDRASYEQYF
CDR3nt: TGCGCCAGCAGCCATGAGGGGGACAGGGCCTCCTACGAGCAGTACTTC

abundance: NA
j_gene: TRBJ2-7
d_gene: NA
v_gene: TRBV11-1
CDR3aa: CASSLFTAYEQYF
CDR3nt: TGTGCCAGCAGCTTATTTACGGCCTACGAGCAGTACTTC

abundance: once
j_gene: TRBJ2-1
d_gene: TRBD2
v_gene: TRBV19
CDR3aa: CASSRERGGSYNEQFF
CDR3nt: TGTGCCAGTAGTAGGGAGCGGGGGGGTTCCTACAATGAGCAGTTCTTC

abundance: NA
j_gene: TRBJ1-4
d_gene: TRBD1
v_gene: TRBV5-1
CDR3aa: CASSLGGGQGGKLFF
CDR3nt: TGCGCCAGCAGCTTGGGTGGGGGACAGGGTGGAAAACTGTTTTTT

abundance: NA
j_gene: TRBJ1-2
d_gene: TRBD1
v_gene: TRBV6-1
CDR3aa: CASSERGTAIIYGYTF
CDR3nt: TGTGCCAGCAGTGAACGAGGGACAGCCATTATCTATGGCTACACCTTC

abundance: NA
j_gene: TRBJ1-2
d_gene: NA
v_gene: TRBV30
CDR3aa: CAWSEAPEGGYTF
CDR3nt: TGTGCCTGGAGTGAGGCACCGGAGGGTGGCTACACCTTC

abundance: NA
j_gene: TRBJ1-6
d_gene: NA
v_gene: TRBV19
CDR3aa: CASSLDSNSPLHF
CDR3nt: TGTGCCAGTAGTCTGGACAGCAATTCACCCCTCCACTTT

abundance: NA
j_gene: TRBJ1-2
d_gene: NA
v_gene: TRBV6-4
CDR3aa: CASSEVGGQANYGYTF
CDR3nt: TGTGCCAGCAGCGAGGTGGGGGGGCAAGCTAACTATGGCTACACCTTC

abundance: NA
j_gene: TRBJ1-4
d_gene: NA
v_gene: TRBV30
CDR3aa: CAWSVRGEKLFF
CDR3nt: TGTGCCTGGAGTGTTCGAGGGGAAAAACTGTTTTTT

abundance: NA
j_gene: TRBJ1-1
d_gene: NA
v_gene: TRBV3-1/TRBV3-2
CDR3aa: CASSQSGEAFF
CDR3nt: TGTGCCAGCAGCCAATCAGGGGAAGCTTTCTTT

abundance: NA
j_gene: TRBJ1-4
d_gene: NA
v_gene: TRBV5-4
CDR3aa: CASSLSGVTNEKLFF
CDR3nt: TGTGCCAGCAGCTTGAGCGGGGTAACTAATGAAAAACTGTTTTTT